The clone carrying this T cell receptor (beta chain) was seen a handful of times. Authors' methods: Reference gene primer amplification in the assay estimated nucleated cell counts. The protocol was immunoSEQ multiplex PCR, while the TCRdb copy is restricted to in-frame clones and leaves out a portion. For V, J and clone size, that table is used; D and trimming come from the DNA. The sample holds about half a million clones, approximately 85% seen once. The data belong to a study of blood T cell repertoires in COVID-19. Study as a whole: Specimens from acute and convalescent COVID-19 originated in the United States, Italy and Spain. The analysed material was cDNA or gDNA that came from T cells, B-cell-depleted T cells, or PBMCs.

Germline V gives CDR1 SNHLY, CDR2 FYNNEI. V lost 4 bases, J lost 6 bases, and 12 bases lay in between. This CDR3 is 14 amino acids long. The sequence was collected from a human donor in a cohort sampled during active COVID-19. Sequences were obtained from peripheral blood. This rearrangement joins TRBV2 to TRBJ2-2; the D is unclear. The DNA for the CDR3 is TGTGCCAGCAGTGGAGACAAAAAGGCCGGGGAGCTGTTTTTT. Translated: CASSGDKKAGELFF.